This is a list of T cell receptor beta chains from one sample in a study of molecular identifiers for immune sequencing clone quantification. TCRdb reprocessed the PCR reads via MiXCR and lists one record per CDR3 protein. The data contain over 85,000 distinct CDR3 sequences, around a quarter of them singletons. The sequenced material came from naive CD8+ T cells from blood, with Jurkat cell RNA spiked in. These receptors came from a human donor in good health. Some libraries in this study had Jurkat cell RNA spiked in. Each CDR3 is given with its conserved first and last residue. D genes are given only for firm matches. A clone size is listed for some rows: how often the clone was seen (once, few, many), or a class if it is expanded.

v_call: TRBV7-9; clone_size: -; cdr3_length: 12; j_call: TRBJ1-6; d_call: -; cdr3_nt: TGTGCCAGCAGCTTAGCTAATTCACCCCTCCACTTT; cdr3_aa: CASSLANSPLHF
v_call: TRBV15; clone_size: -; cdr3_length: 14; j_call: TRBJ1-1; d_call: -; cdr3_nt: TGTGCCACCAGCGGGCCACTAGGGACCCAAGAAGCTTTCTTT; cdr3_aa: CATSGPLGTQEAFF
v_call: TRBV7-8; clone_size: -; cdr3_length: 13; j_call: TRBJ2-1; d_call: -; cdr3_nt: TGTGCCAGCAGTTACGCAGGCTACAATGAGCAGTTCTTC; cdr3_aa: CASSYAGYNEQFF
v_call: TRBV14; clone_size: -; cdr3_length: 17; j_call: TRBJ2-3; d_call: -; cdr3_nt: TGTGCCAGCAGCCAAGATGGGGTTGCGGCGCGCACAGATACGCAGTATTTT; cdr3_aa: CASSQDGVAARTDTQYF
v_call: TRBV29-1; clone_size: many; cdr3_length: 13; j_call: TRBJ2-3; d_call: -; cdr3_nt: TGCAGCGCCGTGAGTCAGTTCACAGATACGCAGTATTTT; cdr3_aa: CSAVSQFTDTQYF
v_call: TRBV24-1; clone_size: few; cdr3_length: 18; j_call: TRBJ1-5; d_call: TRBD1; cdr3_nt: TGTGCCACCAGTGGATCCAAACAGGGGCTCTATAGCAATCAGCCCCAGCATTTT; cdr3_aa: CATSGSKQGLYSNQPQHF
v_call: TRBV6-5; clone_size: few; cdr3_length: 18; j_call: TRBJ2-7; d_call: TRBD1; cdr3_nt: TGTGCCAGCAGGTCCCGATCCGGGACAGGGTTTAAGTCCTACGAGCAGTACTTC; cdr3_aa: CASRSRSGTGFKSYEQYF
v_call: TRBV6-6; clone_size: -; cdr3_length: 13; j_call: TRBJ2-3; d_call: -; cdr3_nt: TGTGCCAGCAGGTCAACCCCTGGGGATACGCAGTATTTT; cdr3_aa: CASRSTPGDTQYF
v_call: TRBV7-2; clone_size: many; cdr3_length: 14; j_call: TRBJ2-1; d_call: -; cdr3_nt: TGTGCCAGCAGCTTAATTAGCTCCTACAATGAGCAGTTCTTC; cdr3_aa: CASSLISSYNEQFF
v_call: TRBV28; clone_size: -; cdr3_length: 12; j_call: TRBJ1-1; d_call: -; cdr3_nt: TGTGCCAGCAAGGGGCGGAACACTGAAGCTTTCTTT; cdr3_aa: CASKGRNTEAFF
v_call: TRBV4-3; clone_size: -; cdr3_length: 16; j_call: TRBJ2-7; d_call: TRBD2; cdr3_nt: TGCGCCAGCAGCCAGGCGAATAGCGGGGTTGGGTACGAGCAGTACTTC; cdr3_aa: CASSQANSGVGYEQYF
v_call: TRBV28; clone_size: -; cdr3_length: 15; j_call: TRBJ2-7; d_call: -; cdr3_nt: TGTGCCAGCAGTTTTTTTAGCGGTCAGGCCTACGAGCAGTACTTC; cdr3_aa: CASSFFSGQAYEQYF
v_call: TRBV7-9; clone_size: -; cdr3_length: 16; j_call: TRBJ1-4; d_call: -; cdr3_nt: TGTGCCAGCAGCTTAGCTCGGTGGGGGACTAATGAAAGACTGTTTTTT; cdr3_aa: CASSLARWGTNERLFF
v_call: TRBV9; clone_size: many; cdr3_length: 14; j_call: TRBJ1-1; d_call: -; cdr3_nt: TGTGCCAGCAGCGTAGCGGAGGACCCCACTGAAGCTTTCTTT; cdr3_aa: CASSVAEDPTEAFF
v_call: TRBV27; clone_size: -; cdr3_length: 14; j_call: TRBJ2-7; d_call: -; cdr3_nt: TGTGCCAGCAGCCCCGGGACGGCCTTGGGTGAGCAGTACTTC; cdr3_aa: CASSPGTALGEQYF
v_call: TRBV6-6; clone_size: -; cdr3_length: 17; j_call: TRBJ1-1; d_call: -; cdr3_nt: TGTGCCAGCAGTTACTCGATAGGGGGGGGCGCAAACACTGAAGCTTTCTTT; cdr3_aa: CASSYSIGGGANTEAFF
v_call: TRBV15; clone_size: -; cdr3_length: 17; j_call: TRBJ2-1; d_call: TRBD2; cdr3_nt: TGTGCCACCAGCGCCCAGGGACTAGCGGGAACCTACAATGAGCAGTTCTTC; cdr3_aa: CATSAQGLAGTYNEQFF
v_call: TRBV4-1; clone_size: -; cdr3_length: 14; j_call: TRBJ1-1; d_call: TRBD1; cdr3_nt: TGCGCCAGCAGCCAAGGTCGCCAGGGGGCAGAAGCTTTCTTT; cdr3_aa: CASSQGRQGAEAFF
v_call: TRBV7-9; clone_size: -; cdr3_length: 14; j_call: TRBJ1-1; d_call: -; cdr3_nt: TGTGCCAGCAGCTTAGCGACTGGAAAAACTGAAGCTTTCTTT; cdr3_aa: CASSLATGKTEAFF
v_call: TRBV4-3; clone_size: many; cdr3_length: 16; j_call: TRBJ2-5; d_call: -; cdr3_nt: TGCGCCAGCAGCCAAGACCGGGACAAAGGACTGGAGACCCAGTACTTC; cdr3_aa: CASSQDRDKGLETQYF
v_call: TRBV6-5; clone_size: many; cdr3_length: 13; j_call: TRBJ2-1; d_call: TRBD1; cdr3_nt: TGTGCCTTGGGGATGCAGGGGGACAATGAGCAGTTCTTC; cdr3_aa: CALGMQGDNEQFF
v_call: TRBV20-1; clone_size: few; cdr3_length: 13; j_call: TRBJ2-7; d_call: -; cdr3_nt: TGCAGTGCTAGAGATCTCTTGGGCTACGAGCAGTACTTC; cdr3_aa: CSARDLLGYEQYF
v_call: TRBV7-6; clone_size: -; cdr3_length: 16; j_call: TRBJ2-6; d_call: -; cdr3_nt: TGTTCCAGCAGCCCCTGGATGCTCTCTGGGGCCAACGTCCTGACTTTC; cdr3_aa: CSSSPWMLSGANVLTF
v_call: TRBV12-3/TRBV12-4; clone_size: many; cdr3_length: 18; j_call: TRBJ2-3; d_call: TRBD1; cdr3_nt: TGTGCCAGCAGTCACCCCTCTACGTGGGCAGGGGGCGAAGATACGCAGTATTTT; cdr3_aa: CASSHPSTWAGGEDTQYF
v_call: TRBV4-3; clone_size: few; cdr3_length: 14; j_call: TRBJ2-7; d_call: -; cdr3_nt: TGCGCCAGCAGCCAAGACAGGGGACCGTACGAGCAGTACTTC; cdr3_aa: CASSQDRGPYEQYF
v_call: TRBV9; clone_size: many; cdr3_length: 14; j_call: TRBJ2-5; d_call: -; cdr3_nt: TGTGCCAGCAGCGATGGACGGCAACAAGAGACCCAGTACTTC; cdr3_aa: CASSDGRQQETQYF
v_call: TRBV4-1; clone_size: many; cdr3_length: 15; j_call: TRBJ2-7; d_call: TRBD2; cdr3_nt: TGCGCCAGCAGCCAAGTTCTAGCGGAGTACTACGAGCAGTACTTC; cdr3_aa: CASSQVLAEYYEQYF
v_call: TRBV5-5; clone_size: few; cdr3_length: 12; j_call: TRBJ2-7; d_call: -; cdr3_nt: TGTGCCAGCAGCTTGTACAGGGACGAGCAGTACTTC; cdr3_aa: CASSLYRDEQYF
v_call: TRBV27; clone_size: -; cdr3_length: 16; j_call: TRBJ2-5; d_call: TRBD1; cdr3_nt: TGTGCCAGCAGTTTATCGTGGGGACAGGACGGATCGGCCCAGTACTTC; cdr3_aa: CASSLSWGQDGSAQYF
v_call: TRBV29-1; clone_size: few; cdr3_length: 11; j_call: TRBJ2-1; d_call: -; cdr3_nt: TGCAGCGGAGACCCCGGGAATGAGCAGTTCTTC; cdr3_aa: CSGDPGNEQFF